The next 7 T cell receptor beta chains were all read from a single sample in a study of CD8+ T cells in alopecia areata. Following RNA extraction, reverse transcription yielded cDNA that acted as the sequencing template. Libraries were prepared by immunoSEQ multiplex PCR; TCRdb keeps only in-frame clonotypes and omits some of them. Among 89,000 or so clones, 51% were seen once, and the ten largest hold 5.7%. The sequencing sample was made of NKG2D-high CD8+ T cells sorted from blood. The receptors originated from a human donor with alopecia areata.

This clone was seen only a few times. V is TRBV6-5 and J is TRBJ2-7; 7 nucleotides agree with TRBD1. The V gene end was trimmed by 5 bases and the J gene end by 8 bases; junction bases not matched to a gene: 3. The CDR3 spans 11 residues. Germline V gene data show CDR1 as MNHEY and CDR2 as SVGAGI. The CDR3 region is CASSLTGKQYF. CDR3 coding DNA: TGTGCCAGCAGTCTGACAGGGAAGCAGTACTTC.

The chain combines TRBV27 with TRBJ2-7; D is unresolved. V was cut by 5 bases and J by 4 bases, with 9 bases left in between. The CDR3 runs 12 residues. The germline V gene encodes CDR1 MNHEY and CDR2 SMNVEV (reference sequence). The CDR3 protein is CASSEFGYEQYF. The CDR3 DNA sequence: TGTGCCAGCAGTGAATTTGGGTACGAGCAGTACTTC.

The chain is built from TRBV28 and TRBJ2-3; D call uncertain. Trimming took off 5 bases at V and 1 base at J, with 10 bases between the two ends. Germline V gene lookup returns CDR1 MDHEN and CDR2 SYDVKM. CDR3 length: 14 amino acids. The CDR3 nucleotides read TGTGCCAGCAGTCCCCTGTGGGGCACAGATACGCAGTATTTT. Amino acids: CASSPLWGTDTQYF.

CDR3 in amino acids: CSVVCPRSYEQYF. CDR3 nucleotide sequence: TGCAGCGTTGTCTGCCCAAGGTCCTACGAGCAGTACTTC. This chain uses TRBV29-1 with TRBJ2-7; D gene unclear. Looked up from germline, CDR1 is SQVTM and CDR2 is ANQGSEA. With 4 bases removed from V and 1 base from J, the gap between germline ends came to 11 bases. The CDR3 is 13 residues long.

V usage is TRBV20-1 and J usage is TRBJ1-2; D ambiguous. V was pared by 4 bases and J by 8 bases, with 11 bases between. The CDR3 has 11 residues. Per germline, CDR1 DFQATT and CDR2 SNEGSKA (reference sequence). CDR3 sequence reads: CSANPSGGYTF. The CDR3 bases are TGCAGTGCTAACCCCTCAGGCGGCTACACCTTC.

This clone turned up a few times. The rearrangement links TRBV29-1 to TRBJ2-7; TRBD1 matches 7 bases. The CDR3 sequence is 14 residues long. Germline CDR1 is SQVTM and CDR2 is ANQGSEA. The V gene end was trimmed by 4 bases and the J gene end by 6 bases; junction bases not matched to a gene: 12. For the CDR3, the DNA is TGCAGCGTTGTACCCCTGGACAGGACCGGCGAGCAGTACTTC. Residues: CSVVPLDRTGEQYF.

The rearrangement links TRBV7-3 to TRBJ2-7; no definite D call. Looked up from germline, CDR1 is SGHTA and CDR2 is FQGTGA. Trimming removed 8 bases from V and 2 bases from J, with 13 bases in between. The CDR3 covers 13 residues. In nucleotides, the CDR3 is TGTGCCAGCTTATTTGGACGGACCTACGAGCAGTACTTC. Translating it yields CASLFGRTYEQYF.